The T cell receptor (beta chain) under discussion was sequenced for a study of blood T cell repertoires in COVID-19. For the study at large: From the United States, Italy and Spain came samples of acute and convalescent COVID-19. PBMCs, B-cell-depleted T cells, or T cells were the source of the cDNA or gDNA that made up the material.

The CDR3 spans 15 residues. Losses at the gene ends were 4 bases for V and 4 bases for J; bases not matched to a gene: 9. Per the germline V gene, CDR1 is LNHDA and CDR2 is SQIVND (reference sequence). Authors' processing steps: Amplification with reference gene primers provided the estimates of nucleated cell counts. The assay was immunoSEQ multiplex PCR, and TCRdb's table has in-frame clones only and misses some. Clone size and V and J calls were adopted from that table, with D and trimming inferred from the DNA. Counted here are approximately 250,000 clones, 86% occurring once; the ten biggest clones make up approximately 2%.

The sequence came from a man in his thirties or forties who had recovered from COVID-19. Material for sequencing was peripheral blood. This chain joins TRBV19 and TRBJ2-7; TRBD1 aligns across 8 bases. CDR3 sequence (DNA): TGTGCCAGTAGTACTCAGGGGGCGCAGGGATACGAGCAGTACTTC. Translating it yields CASSTQGAQGYEQYF.